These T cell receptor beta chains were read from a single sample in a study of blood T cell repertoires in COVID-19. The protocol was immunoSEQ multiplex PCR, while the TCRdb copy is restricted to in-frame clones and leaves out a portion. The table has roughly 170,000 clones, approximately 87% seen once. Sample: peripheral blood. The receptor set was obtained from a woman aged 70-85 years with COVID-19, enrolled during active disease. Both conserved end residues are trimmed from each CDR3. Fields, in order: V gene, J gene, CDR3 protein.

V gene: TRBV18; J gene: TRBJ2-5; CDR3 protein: ASSPPEGETQY
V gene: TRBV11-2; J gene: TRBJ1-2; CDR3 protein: ASSLVQGAGGYT
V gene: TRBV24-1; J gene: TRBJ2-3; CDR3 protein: ATSDDRTSPTDTQY
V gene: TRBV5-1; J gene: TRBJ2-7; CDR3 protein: ASGPRDSYEQY
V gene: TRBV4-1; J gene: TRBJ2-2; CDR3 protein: ASSQKRGTAHTGELF
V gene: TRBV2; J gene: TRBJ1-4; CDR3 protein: ASSVGTATTNEKLF
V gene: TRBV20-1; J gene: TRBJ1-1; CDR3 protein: SASRQTDTEAF
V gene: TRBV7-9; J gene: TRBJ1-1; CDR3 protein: ASSLAPSPRGLNTEAF
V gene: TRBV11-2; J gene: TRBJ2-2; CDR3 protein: ASSLLGGNNGELF
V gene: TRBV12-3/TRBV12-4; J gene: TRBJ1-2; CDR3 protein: ASSLVRFGGYT
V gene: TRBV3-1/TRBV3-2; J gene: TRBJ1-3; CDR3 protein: ASSEQGPGNTIY
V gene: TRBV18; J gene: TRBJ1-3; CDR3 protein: ASSPSTGTAGNTIY
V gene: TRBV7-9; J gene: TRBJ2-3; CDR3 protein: ASSSPTSVPDTQY
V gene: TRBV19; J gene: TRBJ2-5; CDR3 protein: ASSMTAENQETQY
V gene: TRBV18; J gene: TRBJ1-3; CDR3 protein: ASSPTGTGSNTIY
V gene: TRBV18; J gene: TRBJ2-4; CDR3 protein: ASSSDRGKNIQY
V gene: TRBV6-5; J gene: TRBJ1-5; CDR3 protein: ASTPVDYQPQH
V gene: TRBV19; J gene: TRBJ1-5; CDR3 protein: ASSMGGLGNQPQH
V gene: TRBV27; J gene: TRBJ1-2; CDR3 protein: ASSLLRGSVNYGYT
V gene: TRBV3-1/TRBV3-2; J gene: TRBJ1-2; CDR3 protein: ASSPLTAEVWYGYT
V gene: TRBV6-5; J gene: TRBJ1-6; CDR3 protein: ASSYRDRTISPLH
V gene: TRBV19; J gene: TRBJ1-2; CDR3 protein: ASSTYFGYT
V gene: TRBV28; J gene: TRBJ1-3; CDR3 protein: ASSTPQGAGYGNTIY
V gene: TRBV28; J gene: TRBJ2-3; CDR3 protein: ASIGASGTIRRY
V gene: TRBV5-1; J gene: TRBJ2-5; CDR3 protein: ASSLGQFQETQY
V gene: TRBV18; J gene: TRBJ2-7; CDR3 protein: ASSRDRSYEQY
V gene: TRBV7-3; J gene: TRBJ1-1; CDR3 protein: ASSALGGGNTEAF
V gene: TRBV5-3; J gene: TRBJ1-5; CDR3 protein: ARSSLRVTWSNQPQH
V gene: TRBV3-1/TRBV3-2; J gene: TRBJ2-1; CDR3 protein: ASSPARGPYNEQF
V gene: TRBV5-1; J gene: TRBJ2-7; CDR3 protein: ASSLAGQNSAEQY
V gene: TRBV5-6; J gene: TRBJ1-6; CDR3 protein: ASSLFTDSYNSPLH
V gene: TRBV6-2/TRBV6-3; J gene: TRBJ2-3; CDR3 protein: ASSPQRDTDTQY
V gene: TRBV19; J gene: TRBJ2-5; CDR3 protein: ASSSLPGGSETQY
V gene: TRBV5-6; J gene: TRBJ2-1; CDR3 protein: ASSPNAGGLPYNEQF
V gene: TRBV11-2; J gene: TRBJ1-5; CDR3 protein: ASSLTGNQPQH
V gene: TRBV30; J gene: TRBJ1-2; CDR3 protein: ALHSRGGYT
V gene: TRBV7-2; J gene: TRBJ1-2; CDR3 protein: ASSPHEGLNYGYT
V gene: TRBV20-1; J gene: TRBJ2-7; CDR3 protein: SAFSSYEQY
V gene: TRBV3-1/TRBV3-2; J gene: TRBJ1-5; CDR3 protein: ASSHQGPQPQH
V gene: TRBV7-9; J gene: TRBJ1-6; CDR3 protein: ASSLSGRGDNSPLH
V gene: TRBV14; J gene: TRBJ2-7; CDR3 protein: ASSYRTGVSYEQY
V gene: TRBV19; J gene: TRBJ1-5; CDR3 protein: ASTRGTGGPGGQPQH
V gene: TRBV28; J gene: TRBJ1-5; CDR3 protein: ASSLSGNQPQH
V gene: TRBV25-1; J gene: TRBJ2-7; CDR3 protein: ASTAGSATYEQY
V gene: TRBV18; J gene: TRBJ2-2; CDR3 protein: ASSPSLNTGELF
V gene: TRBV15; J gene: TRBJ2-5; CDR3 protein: ATSRGQAEETQY
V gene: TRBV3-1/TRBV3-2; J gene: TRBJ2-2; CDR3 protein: ASSLVGGSNTGELF
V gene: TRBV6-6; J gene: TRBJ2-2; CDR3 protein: ASGREETRGTGELF
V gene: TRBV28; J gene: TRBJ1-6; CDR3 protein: ASSPMDRGLSPLH
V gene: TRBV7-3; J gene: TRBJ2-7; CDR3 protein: ASSPRIGEQY
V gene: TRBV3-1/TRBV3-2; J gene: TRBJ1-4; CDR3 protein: ASSQDGTLNEKLF
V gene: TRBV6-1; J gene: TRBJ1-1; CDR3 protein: ASSETGEWTEAF
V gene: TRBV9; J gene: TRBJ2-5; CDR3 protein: ASSVGSADQETQY
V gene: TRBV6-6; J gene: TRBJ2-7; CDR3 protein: ASSLDGGLSSYEQY
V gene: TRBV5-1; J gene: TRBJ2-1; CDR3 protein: ASSLAGGIAYNEQF
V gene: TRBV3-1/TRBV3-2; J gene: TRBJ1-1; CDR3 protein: ASSQEGAGTEAF
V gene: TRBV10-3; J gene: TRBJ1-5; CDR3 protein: AISESKFGGFNQPQH
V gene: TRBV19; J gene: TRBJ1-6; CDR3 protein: ASSDLLGGDSPLH